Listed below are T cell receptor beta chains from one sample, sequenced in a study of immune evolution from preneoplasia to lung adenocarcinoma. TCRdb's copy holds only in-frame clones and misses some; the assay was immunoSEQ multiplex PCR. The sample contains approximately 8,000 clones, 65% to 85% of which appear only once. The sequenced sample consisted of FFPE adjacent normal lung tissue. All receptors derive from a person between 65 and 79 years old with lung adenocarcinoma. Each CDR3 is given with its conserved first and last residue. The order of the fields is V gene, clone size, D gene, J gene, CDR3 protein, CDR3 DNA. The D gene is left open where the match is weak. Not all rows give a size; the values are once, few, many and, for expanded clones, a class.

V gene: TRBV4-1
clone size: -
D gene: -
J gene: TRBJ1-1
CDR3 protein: CASRPTARSGTEAFF
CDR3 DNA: TGCGCCAGCAGACCGACAGCACGTTCGGGCACTGAAGCTTTCTTT

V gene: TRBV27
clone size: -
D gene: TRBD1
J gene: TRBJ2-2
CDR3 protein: CASSPQGAGELFF
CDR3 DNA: TGTGCCAGCAGTCCTCAGGGGGCCGGGGAGCTGTTTTTT

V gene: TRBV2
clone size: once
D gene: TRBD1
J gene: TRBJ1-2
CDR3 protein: CASSPGTGAYGYTF
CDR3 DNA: TGTGCCAGCAGTCCCGGGACAGGGGCCTATGGCTACACCTTC

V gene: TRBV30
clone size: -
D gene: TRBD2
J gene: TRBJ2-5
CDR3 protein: CAWRLTGTSGGGTQYF
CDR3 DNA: TGTGCCTGGAGGTTAACCGGGACTAGCGGGGGGGGGACCCAGTACTTC

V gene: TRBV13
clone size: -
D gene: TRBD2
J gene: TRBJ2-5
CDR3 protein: CASSLRLAGETQYF
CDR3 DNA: TGTGCCAGCAGCCTCCGACTAGCGGGGGAGACCCAGTACTTC

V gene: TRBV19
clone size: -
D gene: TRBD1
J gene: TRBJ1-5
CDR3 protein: CASSIAGTGSQPQHF
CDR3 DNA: TGTGCCAGTAGTATAGCCGGGACAGGGAGTCAGCCCCAGCATTTT

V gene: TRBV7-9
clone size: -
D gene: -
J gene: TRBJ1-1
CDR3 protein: CASSFYNTEAFF
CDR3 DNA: TGTGCCAGCAGCTTTTATAACACTGAAGCTTTCTTT

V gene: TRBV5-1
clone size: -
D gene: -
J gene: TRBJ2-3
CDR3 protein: CASSRESGFSTDTQYF
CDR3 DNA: TGCGCCAGCAGCCGGGAGTCAGGGTTCAGCACAGATACGCAGTATTTT

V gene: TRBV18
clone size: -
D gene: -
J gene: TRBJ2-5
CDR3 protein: CASSPIRQRETQYF
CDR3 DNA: TGTGCCAGCTCACCAATCCGTCAGAGAGAGACCCAGTACTTC

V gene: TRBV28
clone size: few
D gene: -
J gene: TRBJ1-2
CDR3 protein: CASSSRTLTLNYGYTF
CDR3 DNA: TGTGCCAGCAGCTCCCGGACCCTTACGCTTAACTATGGCTACACCTTC

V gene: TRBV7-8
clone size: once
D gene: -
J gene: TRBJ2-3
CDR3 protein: CASSLAGSTQYF
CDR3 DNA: TGTGCCAGCAGCTTAGCGGGAAGTACGCAGTATTTT

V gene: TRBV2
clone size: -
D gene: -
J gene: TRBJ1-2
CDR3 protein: CASSVQNIGWGGYTF
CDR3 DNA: TGTGCCAGCAGTGTTCAGAACATAGGCTGGGGTGGCTACACCTTC

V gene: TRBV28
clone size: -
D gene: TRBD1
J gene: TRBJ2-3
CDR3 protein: CASSSLLDGTGPPGTQYF
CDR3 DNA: TGTGCCAGCAGTAGTTTACTGGATGGGACAGGGCCCCCGGGTACGCAGTATTTT

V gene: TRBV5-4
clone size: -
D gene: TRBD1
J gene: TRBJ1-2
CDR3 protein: CASSLTGTGGYGYTF
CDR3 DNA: TGTGCCAGCAGCTTAACTGGGACAGGGGGCTATGGCTACACCTTC

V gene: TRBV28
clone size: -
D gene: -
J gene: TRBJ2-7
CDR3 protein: CASSAEGIRYEQYF
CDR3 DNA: TGTGCCAGCAGTGCGGAGGGGATTAGGTACGAGCAGTACTTC

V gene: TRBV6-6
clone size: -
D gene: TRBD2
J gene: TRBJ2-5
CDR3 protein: CASSSRGGKETQYF
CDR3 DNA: TGTGCCAGCAGTTCGCGGGGGGGGAAAGAGACCCAGTACTTC

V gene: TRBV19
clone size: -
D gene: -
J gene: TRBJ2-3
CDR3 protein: CASSVSGSTQYF
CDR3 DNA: TGTGCCAGTAGCGTTTCGGGGAGTACGCAGTATTTT

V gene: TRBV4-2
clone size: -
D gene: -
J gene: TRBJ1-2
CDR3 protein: CASSQAGGPGYTF
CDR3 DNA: TGTGCCAGCAGCCAGGCGGGGGGGCCCGGCTACACCTTC

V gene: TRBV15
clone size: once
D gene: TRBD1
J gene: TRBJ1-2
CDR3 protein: CATSQGGQGLLDGYTF
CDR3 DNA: TGTGCCACCAGCCAGGGGGGACAGGGGCTTCTGGATGGCTACACCTTC

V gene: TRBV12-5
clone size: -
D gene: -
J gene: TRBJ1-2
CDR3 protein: CASAREGGAAGYTF
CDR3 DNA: TGTGCTAGTGCCAGGGAGGGGGGGGCAGCTGGCTACACCTTC

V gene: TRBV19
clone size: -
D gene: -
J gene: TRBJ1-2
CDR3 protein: CARGYGYTF
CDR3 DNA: TGTGCTAGGGGCTATGGCTACACCTTC

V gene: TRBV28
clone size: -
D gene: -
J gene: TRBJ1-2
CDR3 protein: CASRLDSPPGYTF
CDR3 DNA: TGTGCCAGCAGATTGGACAGCCCTCCCGGCTACACCTTC

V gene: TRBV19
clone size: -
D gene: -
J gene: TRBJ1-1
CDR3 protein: CASSIDGNTMNTEAFF
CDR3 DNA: TGTGCCAGTAGTATAGATGGGAACACTATGAACACTGAAGCTTTCTTT

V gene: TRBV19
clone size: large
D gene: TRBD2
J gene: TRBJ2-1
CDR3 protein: CASLGGGRDEQFF
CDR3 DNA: TGTGCCAGTCTGGGGGGAGGGAGGGATGAGCAGTTCTTC

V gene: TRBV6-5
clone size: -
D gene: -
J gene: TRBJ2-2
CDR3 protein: CASSGGLLNTGELFF
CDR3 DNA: TGTGCCAGCAGTGGGGGACTTTTGAACACCGGGGAGCTGTTTTTT

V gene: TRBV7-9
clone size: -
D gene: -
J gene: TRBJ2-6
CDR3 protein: CASTHWAGTYSGANVLTF
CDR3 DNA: TGTGCCAGCACGCACTGGGCGGGGACATACTCTGGGGCCAACGTCCTGACTTTC

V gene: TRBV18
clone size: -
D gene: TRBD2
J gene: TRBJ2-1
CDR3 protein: CASSPLGTSEYNEQFF
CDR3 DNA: TGTGCCAGCTCACCATTGGGGACTAGCGAGTACAATGAGCAGTTCTTC

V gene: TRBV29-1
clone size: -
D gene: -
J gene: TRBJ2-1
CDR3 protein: CSVRQGVDEQFF
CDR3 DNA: TGCAGCGTTCGTCAGGGAGTGGACGAGCAGTTCTTC

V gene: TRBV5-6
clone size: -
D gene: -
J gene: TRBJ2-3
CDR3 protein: CASSLAYRSGDTQYF
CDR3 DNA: TGTGCCAGCAGCTTGGCCTACAGGTCCGGAGATACGCAGTATTTT

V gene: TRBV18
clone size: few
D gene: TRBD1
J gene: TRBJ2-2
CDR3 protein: CASHGTGTNTGELFF
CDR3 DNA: TGTGCCAGCCACGGGACAGGGACGAACACCGGGGAGCTGTTTTTT

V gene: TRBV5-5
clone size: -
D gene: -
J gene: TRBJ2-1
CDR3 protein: CASSLEGSYNEQFF
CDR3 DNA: TGTGCCAGCAGCTTGGAGGGATCCTACAATGAGCAGTTCTTC

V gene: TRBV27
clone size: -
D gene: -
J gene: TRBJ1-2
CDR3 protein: CASSLSGANYGYTF
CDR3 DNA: TGTGCCAGCAGTTTATCCGGAGCGAACTATGGCTACACCTTC

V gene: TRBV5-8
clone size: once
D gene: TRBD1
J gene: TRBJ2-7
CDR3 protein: CASSSGTGKAYEQYF
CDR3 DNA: TGTGCCAGCAGCTCCGGGACAGGGAAAGCCTACGAGCAGTACTTC

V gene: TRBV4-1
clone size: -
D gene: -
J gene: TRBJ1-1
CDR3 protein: CASSQDLVWRATEAFF
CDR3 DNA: TGCGCCAGCAGCCAAGATCTCGTATGGAGGGCTACTGAAGCTTTCTTT

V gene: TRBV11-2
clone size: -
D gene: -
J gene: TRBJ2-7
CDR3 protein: CASSQNWADPYEQYF
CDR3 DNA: TGTGCCAGCAGTCAAAACTGGGCAGACCCCTACGAGCAGTACTTC

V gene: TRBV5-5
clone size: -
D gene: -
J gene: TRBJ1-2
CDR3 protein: CASSLGADGYTF
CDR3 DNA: TGTGCCAGCAGCTTAGGGGCCGATGGCTACACCTTC

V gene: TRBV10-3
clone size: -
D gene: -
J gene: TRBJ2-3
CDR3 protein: CAISVGSTDTQYF
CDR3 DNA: TGTGCCATCAGTGTCGGTAGCACAGATACGCAGTATTTT

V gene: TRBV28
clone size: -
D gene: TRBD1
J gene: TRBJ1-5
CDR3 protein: CASTGTGAFNQPQHF
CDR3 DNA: TGTGCCAGCACCGGGACAGGGGCGTTCAATCAGCCCCAGCATTTT

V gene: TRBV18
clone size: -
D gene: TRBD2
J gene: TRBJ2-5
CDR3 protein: CASSASGGAQETQYF
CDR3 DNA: TGTGCCAGCTCCGCTAGCGGGGGGGCTCAAGAGACCCAGTACTTC

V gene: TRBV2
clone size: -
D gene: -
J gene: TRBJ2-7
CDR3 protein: CASSWSEQYF
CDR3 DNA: TGTGCCAGCAGTTGGAGCGAGCAGTACTTC

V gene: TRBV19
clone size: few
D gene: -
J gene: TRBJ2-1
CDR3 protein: CASSISSASDEQFF
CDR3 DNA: TGTGCCAGTAGTATTTCGAGCGCGAGCGATGAGCAGTTCTTC

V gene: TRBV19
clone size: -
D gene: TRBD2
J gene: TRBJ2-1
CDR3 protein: CASNIGGRANEQFF
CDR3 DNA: TGTGCCAGTAATATAGGAGGGAGGGCGAATGAGCAGTTCTTC

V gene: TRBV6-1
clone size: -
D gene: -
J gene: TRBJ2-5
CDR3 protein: CASSATGEGTQYF
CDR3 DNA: TGTGCCAGCAGTGCTACAGGGGAGGGGACCCAGTACTTC

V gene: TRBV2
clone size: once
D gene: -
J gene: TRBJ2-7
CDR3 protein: CASQPPGAADEQYF
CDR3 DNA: TGTGCCAGCCAACCCCCGGGGGCGGCGGACGAGCAGTACTTC

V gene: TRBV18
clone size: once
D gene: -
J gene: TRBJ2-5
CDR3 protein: CASSPGQYQETQYF
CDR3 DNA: TGTGCCAGCTCACCGGGACAATACCAAGAGACCCAGTACTTC

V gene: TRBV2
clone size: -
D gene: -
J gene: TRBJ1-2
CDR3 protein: CASRFQGGGYGYTF
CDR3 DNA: TGTGCCAGCAGGTTCCAGGGTGGGGGCTATGGCTACACCTTC

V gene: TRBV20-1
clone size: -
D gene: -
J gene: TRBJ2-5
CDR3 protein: CSAREETQYF
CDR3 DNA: TGCAGTGCTAGAGAAGAGACCCAGTACTTC

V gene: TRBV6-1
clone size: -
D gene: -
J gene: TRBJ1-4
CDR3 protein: CASGVPGLTSEKLFF
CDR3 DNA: TGTGCCAGCGGAGTACCGGGACTGACCTCTGAAAAACTGTTTTTT

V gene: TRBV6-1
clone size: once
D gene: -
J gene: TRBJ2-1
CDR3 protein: CASSLNGGWGNEQFF
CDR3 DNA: TGTGCCAGCAGTCTGAACGGGGGATGGGGAAATGAGCAGTTCTTC

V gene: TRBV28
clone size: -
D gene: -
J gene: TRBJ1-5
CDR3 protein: CASSVGRLNQPQHF
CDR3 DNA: TGTGCCAGCAGCGTGGGACGACTCAATCAGCCCCAGCATTTT

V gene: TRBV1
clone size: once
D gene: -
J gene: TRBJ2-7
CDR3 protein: CTSSQDNGLAGCLGEQYF
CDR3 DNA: TGCACCAGCAGCCAAGATAACGGGCTAGCGGGATGTTTGGGGGAGCAGTACTTC

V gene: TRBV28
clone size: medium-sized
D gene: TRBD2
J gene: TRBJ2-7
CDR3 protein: CASRSSGANEQYF
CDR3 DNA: TGTGCCAGCCGGTCTAGCGGAGCTAATGAGCAGTACTTC

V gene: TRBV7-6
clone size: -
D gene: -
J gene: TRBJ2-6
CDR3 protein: CASSLISGANVLTF
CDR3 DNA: TGTGCCAGCAGCCTGATCTCTGGGGCCAACGTCCTGACTTTC